These T cell receptor beta chains were read from a single sample in a study of post-analysis software for immune sequencing data. TCRdb reanalysed the PCR reads using MiXCR and keeps one entry per CDR3 protein. The data contain about 820,000 distinct CDR3 sequences, roughly half of them singletons. Sequencing input: blood. The receptors derive from a girl aged 10-17 years with multiple sclerosis. Each CDR3 is given with its conserved first and last residue. A D gene is named only where the DNA matches it firmly. Clone size is shown for a subset of rows, as once, few, many or a class of expanded clone.

d_gene	abundance	j_gene	v_gene	CDR3aa	CDR3nt
.	few	TRBJ2-1	TRBV2	CASIGSRDSYNEQFF	TGTGCCAGCATTGGGAGCAGGGATTCGTACAATGAGCAGTTCTTC
.	.	TRBJ2-7	TRBV4-1	CASSQVDGSYEQYF	TGCGCCAGCAGCCAAGTGGACGGATCCTACGAGCAGTACTTC
.	.	TRBJ2-1	TRBV15	CATTSPGGFRSNEQFF	TGTGCCACCACCTCACCTGGAGGGTTTCGGTCTAATGAGCAGTTCTTC
TRBD2	.	TRBJ2-1	TRBV20-1	CSAPATSGSDNEQFF	TGCAGTGCCCCGGCCACTAGCGGGAGTGACAATGAGCAGTTCTTC
TRBD1	.	TRBJ2-7	TRBV4-1	CASSQVGTGTAEQYF	TGCGCCAGCAGCCAAGTAGGGACAGGGACCGCCGAGCAGTACTTC
.	.	TRBJ1-1	TRBV6-1	CASSETTRSNTEAFF	TGTGCCAGCAGTGAGACGACACGGAGCAACACTGAAGCTTTCTTT
.	.	TRBJ2-7	TRBV5-6	CASSLAGTTRIHEQYF	TGTGCCAGCAGCCTCGCCGGGACAACCAGAATCCACGAGCAGTACTTC
TRBD2	.	TRBJ2-1	TRBV20-1	CSASSPAGAYNEQFF	TGCAGTGCTAGTAGCCCAGCGGGGGCCTACAATGAGCAGTTCTTC
TRBD2	.	TRBJ2-1	TRBV3-1	CASSQVKLAGESSYNEQFF	TGTGCCAGCAGCCAAGTCAAACTAGCGGGAGAATCATCCTACAATGAGCAGTTCTTC
.	.	TRBJ2-1	TRBV29-1	CSVPDWDTYNEQFF	TGCAGCGTCCCGGACTGGGATACCTACAATGAGCAGTTCTTC
TRBD1	few	TRBJ1-1	TRBV20-1	CSADWTGSTEAFF	TGCAGTGCCGACTGGACAGGGTCCACTGAAGCTTTCTTT
TRBD2	many	TRBJ2-6	TRBV20-1	CSAPIGTSGRSPGANVLTF	TGCAGTGCTCCTATAGGGACTAGCGGGAGAAGCCCTGGGGCCAACGTCCTGACTTTC
.	.	TRBJ2-2	TRBV12-3/TRBV12-4	CASSAATSQERFF	TGTGCCAGCAGTGCCGCAACTAGCCAGGAGCGGTTTTTT
.	.	TRBJ2-6	TRBV28	CASSPGHGTISGANVLTF	TGTGCCAGCAGTCCGGGACACGGGACTATCTCTGGGGCCAACGTCCTGACTTTC
TRBD2	.	TRBJ2-5	TRBV7-2	CASTAGVRETQYF	TGTGCCAGCACGGCGGGAGTTCGGGAGACCCAGTACTTC
.	few	TRBJ2-5	TRBV5-1	CASSLVQGGGETQYF	TGCGCCAGCAGCTTGGTACAGGGTGGAGGAGAGACCCAGTACTTC
TRBD1	.	TRBJ1-6	TRBV6-1	CASRATGANSPLHF	TGTGCCAGCAGGGCGACAGGGGCCAATTCGCCCCTCCACTTT
.	.	TRBJ2-1	TRBV6-2/TRBV6-3	CASRAGTKDNEQFF	TGTGCCAGCAGGGCCGGGACAAAAGACAATGAGCAGTTCTTC
TRBD2	.	TRBJ2-1	TRBV12-3/TRBV12-4	CVSRGGAYNEQFF	TGTGTCAGCCGGGGGGGGGCCTACAATGAGCAGTTCTTC
TRBD2	.	TRBJ2-6	TRBV29-1	CSVSGGYGANVLTF	TGCAGCGTTTCGGGGGGTTATGGGGCCAACGTCCTGACTTTC
.	.	TRBJ1-4	TRBV2	CASLISGKLFF	TGTGCCAGCCTCATCAGCGGAAAACTGTTTTTT
.	.	TRBJ2-1	TRBV6-5	CASSSWDVHNEQFF	TGTGCCAGCAGCTCATGGGACGTCCACAATGAGCAGTTCTTC
.	few	TRBJ2-7	TRBV7-6	CASSLGAGPSYEQYF	TGTGCCAGCAGCTTAGGGGCGGGGCCCTCCTACGAGCAGTACTTC
.	once	TRBJ2-5	TRBV2	CASSEPLAGQETQYF	TGTGCCAGCAGTGAACCGCTGGCCGGCCAAGAGACCCAGTACTTC
.	few	TRBJ1-2	TRBV10-3	CAISESMEDGYTF	TGTGCCATCAGTGAGTCGATGGAAGATGGCTACACCTTC
TRBD1	.	TRBJ1-5	TRBV12-3/TRBV12-4	CASGIGTGGSNQPQHF	TGTGCCAGCGGTATAGGGACAGGGGGCTCAAATCAGCCCCAGCATTTT
TRBD2	.	TRBJ2-7	TRBV7-2	CASSLVASGRAVPHEQYF	TGTGCCAGCAGCTTAGTTGCTAGCGGGAGGGCGGTGCCTCACGAGCAGTACTTC
.	.	TRBJ2-4	TRBV19	CASSRGPGILKNIQYF	TGTGCCAGTAGCCGAGGGCCCGGGATCCTAAAAAACATTCAGTACTTC
.	.	TRBJ2-7	TRBV6-1	CASSERWAASYEQYF	TGTGCCAGCAGTGAAAGGTGGGCAGCTTCCTACGAGCAGTACTTC
TRBD1	.	TRBJ1-5	TRBV12-5	CASGLGAGGGQPQHF	TGTGCTAGTGGTTTGGGGGCAGGGGGAGGTCAGCCCCAGCATTTT
TRBD2	.	TRBJ2-1	TRBV6-1	CASTPGTSGSLDHEQFF	TGTGCCAGCACCCCAGGGACTAGCGGGAGCTTAGACCATGAGCAGTTCTTC
.	few	TRBJ2-1	TRBV5-1	CASSYGYNEQFF	TGTGCCAGCAGTTACGGTTACAATGAGCAGTTCTTC
TRBD1	few	TRBJ1-2	TRBV6-5	CASSYTGDDRGYTF	TGTGCCAGCTCTTACACAGGGGATGACCGTGGCTACACCTTC
.	few	TRBJ2-7	TRBV29-1	CSVGSGIEQYF	TGCAGCGTTGGTTCGGGGATCGAGCAGTACTTC
TRBD2	few	TRBJ2-3	TRBV29-1	CSVTLPGTSGRDTQYF	TGCAGCGTCACGCTTCCCGGGACTAGCGGGAGGGATACGCAGTATTTT
.	.	TRBJ2-7	TRBV29-1	CSVRVGDEQYF	TGCAGCGTCCGGGTGGGGGACGAGCAGTACTTC
.	.	TRBJ2-1	TRBV7-2	CASSRGGRGAPNEQFF	TGTGCCAGCAGCCGCGGCGGTCGGGGGGCCCCAAATGAGCAGTTCTTC